The 3 T cell receptor beta chains presented below share a single source sample, sequenced in a study of blood T cell repertoires in COVID-19. Sequencing was performed with immunoSEQ multiplex PCR; in TCRdb, only in-frame clones are kept and a portion is missing. The table records tens of thousands of clones, 79% of them present only once. Material for sequencing was peripheral blood. These receptors all stem from a man between 60 and 70 years old with active or convalescent COVID-19.

The J gene is TRBJ2-2, the V gene TRBV9; 7 nucleotides align to TRBD2. The trim removed 4 bases at V and 0 bases at J, leaving 18 bases unmatched. This CDR3 comprises 20 residues. Germline V gene data show CDR1 as SGDLS and CDR2 as YYNGEE. As DNA, the CDR3 is TGTGCCAGCAGCCCCTGGGGGGGTCCCGCGGGCGAGACGAACACCGGGGAGCTGTTTTTT. Protein product: CASSPWGGPAGETNTGELFF.

The chain carries TRBV28 and TRBJ2-1, with 7 bases matching TRBD1. This CDR3 spans 16 amino acids. CDR1 and CDR2 from the germline V gene are MDHEN and SYDVKM. Trimming cost V 4 bases and J 7 bases; bases outside gene matches: 13. CDR3 in amino acids: CASSSRTGTLGNEQFF. CDR3 bases: TGTGCCAGCAGTTCCCGGACAGGAACCCTTGGGAATGAGCAGTTCTTC.

The J gene is TRBJ1-5, the V gene TRBV28, with TRBD1 identical over 11 bases. CDR3 length: 17 amino acids. Germline V lookup: CDR1 MDHEN, CDR2 SYDVKM. V lost 0 bases, J lost 2 bases, and 3 bases stayed unmatched. As DNA, the CDR3 is TGTGCCAGCAGTTTATGGGACAGGGGGCGCGGCAATCAGCCCCAGCATTTT. Protein: CASSLWDRGRGNQPQHF.